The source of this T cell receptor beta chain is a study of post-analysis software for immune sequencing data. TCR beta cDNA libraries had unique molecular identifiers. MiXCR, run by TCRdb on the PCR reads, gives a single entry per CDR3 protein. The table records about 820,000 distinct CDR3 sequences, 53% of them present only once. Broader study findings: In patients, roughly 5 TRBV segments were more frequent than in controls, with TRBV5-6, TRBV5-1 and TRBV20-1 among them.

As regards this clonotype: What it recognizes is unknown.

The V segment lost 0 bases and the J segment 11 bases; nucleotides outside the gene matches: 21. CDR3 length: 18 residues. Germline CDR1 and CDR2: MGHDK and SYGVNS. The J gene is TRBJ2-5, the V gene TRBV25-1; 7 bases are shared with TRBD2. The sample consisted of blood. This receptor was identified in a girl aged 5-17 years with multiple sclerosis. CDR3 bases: TGTGCCAGCAGTGAATATCCCCCGGAAAGGGACCGGGGGGACGTGCAGTACTTC. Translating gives CASSEYPPERDRGDVQYF.